The rows below give T cell receptor beta chains drawn from one sample of a study of cytomegalovirus exposure and HLA in healthy donors. TCRdb's table, derived via immunoSEQ multiplex PCR, lists solely in-frame clones and lacks some. The sample has about 250,000 clones, roughly two thirds seen once. The material sequenced was PBMCs. These receptors were obtained from a female donor in good health and CMV-seronegative. The CDR3 runs from the conserved cysteine through the conserved F or W. A D gene is named only where the DNA matches it firmly. Size tells how often a clone was seen (once, few, many) or the class of an expanded clone, and some rows leave it out.

clone_size	v_call	j_call	d_call	cdr3_aa	cdr3_nt
.	TRBV15	TRBJ2-3	TRBD1	CATRGQGAFDTQYF	TGTGCCACCCGCGGACAGGGGGCTTTCGATACGCAGTATTTT
.	TRBV25-1	TRBJ1-1	.	CASSEYPGSAEAFF	TGTGCCAGCAGTGAATACCCGGGGTCCGCTGAAGCTTTCTTT
.	TRBV5-1	TRBJ1-1	.	CASSLETGSTEAFF	TGCGCCAGCAGCTTGGAAACAGGGAGCACTGAAGCTTTCTTT
.	TRBV5-8	TRBJ2-2	TRBD2	CASSLIAGVGELFF	TGTGCCAGCAGCTTAATTGCGGGAGTTGGAGAGCTGTTTTTT
.	TRBV14	TRBJ2-5	TRBD2	CASSGTSGRQETQYF	TGTGCCAGCAGCGGGACTAGCGGGAGGCAAGAGACCCAGTACTTC
once	TRBV11-3	TRBJ2-1	.	CASSLGVAANSYNEQFF	TGTGCCAGCAGCTTAGGGGTAGCGGCTAACTCCTACAATGAGCAGTTCTTC
.	TRBV5-1	TRBJ1-1	TRBD1	CASSPPDRDLYTEAFF	TGCGCCAGCAGCCCTCCTGACAGGGACCTTTACACTGAAGCTTTCTTT
.	TRBV7-2	TRBJ2-1	.	CASSFSLNNEQFF	TGTGCCAGCAGCTTTTCACTGAACAATGAGCAGTTCTTC
.	TRBV15	TRBJ2-7	TRBD1	CATSRARTGKDEQYF	TGTGCCACCAGCAGGGCCCGGACAGGGAAGGACGAGCAGTACTTC
once	TRBV6-5	TRBJ2-3	TRBD2	CATGGLAGVTDTQYF	TGTGCCACTGGGGGACTAGCGGGAGTCACAGATACGCAGTATTTT
.	TRBV10-2	TRBJ1-5	.	CASSLGGIGNQPQHF	TGCGCCAGCAGCTTGGGGGGTATCGGCAATCAGCCCCAGCATTTT
.	TRBV29-1	TRBJ2-7	TRBD2	CSVGSREALYEQYF	TGCAGCGTCGGGTCTCGGGAGGCCCTTTACGAGCAGTACTTC
.	TRBV7-9	TRBJ1-1	.	CASSDSTERAFF	TGTGCCAGCAGCGACAGCACGGAAAGGGCTTTCTTT
few	TRBV5-1	TRBJ2-5	.	CASSSEVAGETQYF	TGCGCCAGCAGCTCGGAAGTAGCCGGGGAGACCCAGTACTTC
.	TRBV6-5	TRBJ1-2	.	CASSYGQNFYGYTF	TGTGCCAGCAGCTATGGACAGAACTTCTATGGCTACACCTTC
.	TRBV5-5	TRBJ2-5	TRBD2	CASSLLAGTYQETQYF	TGTGCCAGCAGCTTGTTAGCGGGAACGTACCAAGAGACCCAGTACTTC
.	TRBV13	TRBJ2-3	.	CASSEGTKGTDTQYF	TGTGCCAGCAGCGAAGGGACAAAGGGCACAGATACGCAGTATTTT
.	TRBV5-6	TRBJ2-7	.	CASSLTGSSYEQYF	TGTGCCAGCAGCTTGACAGGGAGCTCCTACGAGCAGTACTTC
.	TRBV7-2	TRBJ1-2	.	CASSLVVERYGYTF	TGTGCCAGCAGCTTAGTCGTAGAGAGATATGGCTACACCTTC
.	TRBV15	TRBJ1-2	.	CATSRDEESADDYTF	TGTGCCACCAGCAGAGATGAGGAGTCGGCCGATGACTACACCTTC
few	TRBV5-4	TRBJ2-5	.	CASSLQSQETQYF	TGTGCCAGCAGCTTGCAGTCCCAAGAGACCCAGTACTTC
.	TRBV5-1	TRBJ1-1	.	CASSLIQGGTEAFF	TGCGCCAGCAGCTTGATTCAGGGAGGCACTGAAGCTTTCTTT
.	TRBV5-1	TRBJ1-1	TRBD1	CASSLDGTGGGTEAFF	TGCGCCAGCAGCTTGGATGGGACAGGGGGCGGCACTGAAGCTTTCTTT